The T cell receptor beta chain under discussion was sequenced for a study of response to subunit inactivated influenza vaccine. The study, taken as a whole, reports: Each seasonal flu vaccination may recruit only limited new T cells, authors suggested.

TCRdb called the RT-PCR reads again in MiXCR, with one record for every CDR3 protein. The repertoire holds 530,000 or so distinct CDR3 sequences, with over 25% as singletons. To note about this clonotype: Its antigen is unidentified.

Germline values: CDR1 GTSNPN, CDR2 SVGIG (reference sequence). V was clipped by 3 bases and J by 7 bases, with 13 bases between them. The CDR3 runs 13 residues. The chain couples TRBV30 to TRBJ1-5, with D possibly matching TRBD1 (6 bases). This specimen consisted of CD4+ T cells sorted from PBMCs, obtained 4 to 6 days after vaccination. The TCR sequence derives from a man over 45 who received an inactivated influenza vaccine. CDR3 bases: TGTGCCTGGAGCAGGACTACAGGGCAGCCCCAGCATTTT. It encodes CAWSRTTGQPQHF.